Described below is a single T cell receptor beta chain sequence and its context. Its antigen is not yet known. The input lacks base qualities; no much larger clone sits a single base away. For CDR1 and CDR2, the germline V gene lists MNHEY and SVGEGT. V and J lose 2 bases and 2 bases, and a span of 9 bases separates them. The CDR3 sequence holds 14 residues, the cysteine and phenylalanine included. Only CDR3 DNA remains: 42 bases, in frame from the first base. PBMCs were isolated by Ficoll-Paque density gradient centrifugation. This sample was included in a study of T-cell memory formation after mild COVID-19 (dated by TCRdb to the early 2020s). A note on the overall study: Most TCR sequence clusters were specific to one of the two donors. In a couple of donors, T-cell clones that expanded and contracted after mild COVID-19 were tracked by sequencing TCRalpha and TCRbeta repertoires over time. Two young, previously healthy adult volunteers made up the cohort, one male and one female. Overall study results and their limits: Some responding clones were found in pre-infection memory, which suggests that pre-existing cross-reactive memory T cells took part in the SARS-CoV-2 response. Only two mild cases were covered by the study, and larger cohorts that include severe cases with pre-infection samples were considered necessary. Contracting CD4+ clones appeared mostly in the CM and EM memory subsets, whereas CD8+ clones were enriched in EMRA. SARS-CoV-2 specificity of the second-wave clones peaking on day 37 was not confirmed. Balanced CD4/CD8 phenotypes were observed for clones contracting from day 15 to 85, whereas a bias towards CD4+ was observed for a second wave of clones expanding from day 15 to 37.

The data were produced on an Illumina NovaSeq 6000. TCRalpha and TCRbeta cDNA libraries were constructed by 5'RACE with constant-segment primers, with sample barcodes and unique molecular identifiers being introduced. RNA was extracted from every sample with Trizol reagent. Amplification of the libraries took two PCR steps, and the second step added a second sample barcode plus Illumina TruSeq adapters. The libraries were sequenced on an Illumina NovaSeq using 2 x 150 bp paired-end reads. In the source study's methods: Reads were demultiplexed and collapsed into UMI-guided consensus sequences with migec v1.2.7. With mixcr v2.1.11, UMI consensuses were aligned to TRA and TRB V and J templates and assembled into clonotypes. Expanded or contracted clonotypes were those called significant by both edgeR and NoisET, with noise models trained on biological replicates. For edgeR calls, a false discovery rate-adjusted p below 0.01 and a log2 fold-change threshold of 1 were applied. As an exploratory analysis of dynamics, max-normalized trajectories of the 1000 most abundant clonotypes were examined by PCA with hierarchical clustering. Separately sequenced CD4+ and CD8+ repertoires were used to assign a CD4 or CD8 phenotype to each responding clone. The public reads were run again by TCRdb, first through fastp at Q25 and then through MiXCR, and only productive beta chains were kept. Every CDR3 protein is listed once, alongside the most common genes and DNA of its rows. The V and J calls here are based on TCRdb, not the publication. For this sample there are fewer than 650,000 distinct CDR3 sequences; 17% appear just once. Less than 10% of the sample is in the top ten clones.

Recombination connected TRBV6-2 or TRBV6-3 to TRBJ1-1, with the D gene call left open. The source of this sequence is an adult woman who had mild COVID-19 (a few samples of this study predate the infection). The sample titles of this study are shuffled in the database, so cell type and time point are left out; the donor was told from shared clones. Sequencing input: PBMCs or a T cell subset sorted from them (not recorded which). The CDR3: CASSYVAPNTEAFF. The DNA sequence is given as TGTGCCAGCAGTTACGTGGCCCCCAACACTGAAGCTTTCTTT.